This T cell receptor beta chain was sequenced for a study of cytomegalovirus exposure and HLA in healthy donors. Study context: An analysis done earlier identified 100 million to 140 million unique TCR beta sequences from around 180 million T cells. Findings of the study overall: V- and J-gene trimming of TCR beta was linked (in a later analysis) to a missense DCLRE1C variant.

Trimming removed 2 bases at V and 5 bases at J, with 9 bases between. CDR3 length equals 13 residues. CDR1 is ENHRY and CDR2 is SYGVKD in the germline V gene. With regard to this clone: Antigen: not known.

Both 60 Vbeta primers and 13 Jbeta primers went into the PCR. TCRdb's table, derived via immunoSEQ multiplex PCR, lists solely in-frame clones and lacks some. The sample yields about 200,000 clones, more than 85% seen once. The genes are TRBV10-3 and TRBJ2-5; no reliable D call. The specimen sequenced was PBMCs. The clonotype was recovered from a woman younger than 30 in good health and CMV-seronegative. CDR3 sequence: CAISEPARETQYF. The CDR3 DNA follows: TGTGCCATCAGTGAGCCCGCCCGGGAGACCCAGTACTTC.